The sequence of this T cell receptor (beta chain) was determined in a study of graft-versus-host responses after intestinal transplantation. Study as a whole: As for transplant type, recipients had multivisceral, liver-intestinal, or isolated intestinal grafts.

Regarding the study as a whole: The authors found GvH clones in recipient marrow, some appearing first in ileum or blood. Individuals carrying graft-donor T cell macrochimerism showed high graft-versus-host to host-versus-graft clonal ratios in allografts.

The graft tissue was processed, and this released both intraepithelial and lamina propria lymphocytes. Assay used: immunoSEQ multiplex PCR; TCRdb lists only in-frame clones, some missing. The table records about 5,200 clones, around 70% of them present only once. The CDR3 runs 22 residues. As regards this clone: Its target is unknown.

This specimen was ileum tissue, taken around 250 days after intestinal transplant. The rearrangement uses TRBV1 and TRBJ2-3; TRBD2 is the table's D call and was not checked against the DNA. TRBV1 is reported as a pseudogene. The sequence was collected from a human patient who received an intestinal transplant, so some T cells may come from the graft donor. Written as DNA, the CDR3 is TGCACCAGCAGCCTTAGGCGGGAGGGCACCCTGAAGCGTAACCATAGCACAGATACGCAGTATTTT. Translation gives CTSSLRREGTLKRNHSTDTQYF.